The subject of this entry is one TCR beta chain. Its antigen remains unknown. There were only Caucasian adults among the donors, and all lived in Nashville, Tennessee. The ends were cut back, 6 bases at V and 9 bases at J, with 15 bases in the middle. Germline V gene data show CDR1 as SGHTA and CDR2 as FQGNSA. The CDR3 loop spans 13 amino acids. Deep was the level at which the assay was run. Some clones are missing from TCRdb's copy, which holds only in-frame ones; the method was immunoSEQ multiplex PCR. The sample contains roughly 2,500,000 clones, more than 85% of which appear only once. The sample originates from a study of shared clonotypes between healthy human individuals. Overall study results and limits: Compared with clonotypes that all four donors shared, non-shared clonotypes had lower generation probabilities. A generally larger estimated richness was seen in naive subsets than in memory subsets.

The chain links TRBV7-2 to TRBJ2-4; TRBD1 might be the D (6 bases). This TCR came from a man younger than 35 in good health. Some clones in this sample may be carry-over from other donors' samples. Sequences were obtained from naive CD4+ T cells from PBMCs. The subset is: CD45RA+ positively selected. CDR3 loop: CASRPTGFGIQYF. CDR3 bases: TGTGCCAGCAGACCTACAGGGTTTGGCATTCAGTACTTC.